These T cell receptor beta chains were read from a single sample in a study of blood T cell repertoires in COVID-19. Only in-frame clones appear in the TCRdb table, and some are missing; sequencing was by immunoSEQ multiplex PCR. This table has tens of thousands of clones, roughly 88% appearing once. Sequencing used peripheral blood. The receptor set was obtained from a man between 60 and 75 years old with acute or convalescent COVID-19. Both conserved end residues are part of each CDR3. A D gene is named only where the DNA matches it firmly. Some rows mark clone size as missing; the rest say once, few, many or name a class of expanded clone.

size	D	V	J	DNA	CDR3
.	.	TRBV2	TRBJ2-7	TGTGCCAGCAGTGATGGAGGGGGCGGCGTTTACGAGCAGTACTTC	CASSDGGGGVYEQYF
.	TRBD1	TRBV9	TRBJ1-3	TGTGCCAGCAGCACTAAGGACAGGACAAGTGGAAACACCATATATTTT	CASSTKDRTSGNTIYF
.	TRBD1	TRBV15	TRBJ1-1	TGTGCCACCAGCAGAGACCGGGACAGCGAAGCTTTCTTT	CATSRDRDSEAFF
.	.	TRBV11-1	TRBJ2-4	TGTGCCAGCAGCTCCCCGGAGGCGTCAGCCAAAAACATTCAGTACTTC	CASSSPEASAKNIQYF
.	TRBD1	TRBV7-8	TRBJ2-5	TGTGCCAGCAGCAAGGGACAGCAAGAGACCCAGTACTTC	CASSKGQQETQYF
.	.	TRBV6-2/TRBV6-3	TRBJ2-7	TGTGCCAGCAGCCTCGGAAGACTGCTCCCCTACGAGCAGTACTTC	CASSLGRLLPYEQYF
few	TRBD1	TRBV5-4	TRBJ2-1	TGTGCCAGCAGCTTGGCCACAGGGGCTGGGCAGTTCTTC	CASSLATGAGQFF
few	.	TRBV19	TRBJ1-5	TGTGCCAGTAGTATAGGCAGGGGAAACCAGCCCCAGCATTTT	CASSIGRGNQPQHF
.	TRBD1	TRBV3-1/TRBV3-2	TRBJ2-3	TGTGCCAGCAGTCTCCTACAGGGGCCCACAGATACGCAGTATTTT	CASSLLQGPTDTQYF
.	.	TRBV11-2	TRBJ1-5	TGTGCCAGCAGCTTGAAACGGGAACAGCCCCAGCATTTT	CASSLKREQPQHF
.	TRBD2	TRBV6-6	TRBJ2-3	TGTGCCAGCAGCGGGGCCGTCACTAGCGGGGGGGCCCTTGGCACAGATACGCAGTATTTT	CASSGAVTSGGALGTDTQYF
.	.	TRBV2	TRBJ2-2	TGTGCCAGCAGTGCCGGGACGAACACCGGGGAGCTGTTTTTT	CASSAGTNTGELFF